Presented here are 4 T cell receptor beta chains from one specimen sequenced in a study of blood T cell repertoires in COVID-19. Assay: immunoSEQ multiplex PCR; the TCRdb copy retains only in-frame clones and omits some. The repertoire consists of roughly 120,000 clones, with approximately 67% occurring once and the leading ten covering about 8.3%. Sequencing was done on a sample of peripheral blood. These receptors came from a woman between 55 and 75 years old with acute or convalescent COVID-19.

This sequence joins TRBV7-9 and TRBJ1-2, with D uncertain. The CDR3 runs 15 residues. The V end lost 4 bases, the J end lost 0 bases, and 12 bases lay between the germline ends. Per the germline V gene, CDR1 is SEHNR and CDR2 is FQNEAQ (reference sequence). This CDR3 is CASSSGRTANYGYTF. CDR3 nucleotides: TGTGCCAGCAGCTCCGGGAGAACAGCTAACTATGGCTACACCTTC.

The chain couples TRBV7-8 to TRBJ1-5, with unresolved D. Trimming removed 7 bases from V and 3 bases from J, with 10 bases in between. The CDR3 loop spans 13 amino acids. Germline V gene lookup returns CDR1 SGHVS and CDR2 FQNEAQ. The CDR3 nucleotides read TGTGCCAGCACACTCTATCCCAATCAGCCCCAGCATTTT. This gives the protein CASTLYPNQPQHF.

V and J are TRBV7-9 and TRBJ2-7; D possibly corresponds to TRBD2 (5 bases). Trimming removed 1 base at V and 3 bases at J, with 10 bases between. The CDR3 has 14 residues. The germline V gene has CDR1 SEHNR and CDR2 FQNEAQ (reference sequence). The CDR3 sequence is CASSLERGFYEQYF. The CDR3 nucleotides read TGTGCCAGCAGCTTAGAGCGAGGGTTCTACGAGCAGTACTTC.

This clone has a handful of counts. The genes are TRBV5-6 and TRBJ1-5; 9 positions match TRBD1. This CDR3 is built from 15 residues. Germline loops: CDR1 SGHDT, CDR2 YYEEEE. V gave up 5 bases and J gave up 4 bases; unmatched junction bases: 7. The DNA of the CDR3 is TGTGCCAGCAGGGCCGGGACAGGGTCTAATCAGCCCCAGCATTTT. Its protein is CASRAGTGSNQPQHF.